This TCR beta chain came from a study of monozygotic twins with inflammatory bowel disease. Study-level findings and limits: IBD patients, compared with healthy twins, shared fewer clonotypes with others (especially with disease activity). Repertoire similarity did not separate concordant from discordant twins, possibly from limited power.

A word on this clonotype: Its antigen is unknown.

The CDR3 has 14 residues. Per the germline V gene, CDR1 is SGHRS and CDR2 is YFSETQ. TCRdb derives one entry per CDR3 protein from the 5' RACE reads, leaving out DNA. This sample contains about 450,000 distinct CDR3 sequences. V is TRBV5-1 and J is TRBJ2-3; TCRdb's D call of TRBD1 is untestable without DNA. The clonotype originates from a human donor with ulcerative colitis or Crohn's disease, or a healthy co-twin of an affected twin (not recorded which). Sequencing was done on a sample of blood. The CDR3 reads CASSGGAPTDTQYF.